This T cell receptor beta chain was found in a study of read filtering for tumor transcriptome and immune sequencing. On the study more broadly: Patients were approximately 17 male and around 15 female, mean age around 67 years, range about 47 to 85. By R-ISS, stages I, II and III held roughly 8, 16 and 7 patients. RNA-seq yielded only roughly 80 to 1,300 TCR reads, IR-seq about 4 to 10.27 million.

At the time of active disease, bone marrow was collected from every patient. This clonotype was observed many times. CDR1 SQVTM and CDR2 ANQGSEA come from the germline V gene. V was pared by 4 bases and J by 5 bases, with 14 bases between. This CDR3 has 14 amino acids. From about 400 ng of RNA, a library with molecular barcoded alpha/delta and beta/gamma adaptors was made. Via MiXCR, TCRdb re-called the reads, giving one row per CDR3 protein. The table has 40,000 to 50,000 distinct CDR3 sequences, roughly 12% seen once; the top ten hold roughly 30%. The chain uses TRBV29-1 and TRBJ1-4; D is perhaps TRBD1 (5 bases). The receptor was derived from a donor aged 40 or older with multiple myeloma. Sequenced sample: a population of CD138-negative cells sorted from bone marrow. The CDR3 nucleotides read TGCAGCGTTGTCCCAGGTGGGGCGAATGAAAAACTGTTTTTT. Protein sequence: CSVVPGGANEKLFF. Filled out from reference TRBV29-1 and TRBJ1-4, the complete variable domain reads SAVISQKPSRDICQRGTSLTIQCQVDSQVTMMFWYRQQPGQSLTLIATANQGSEATYESGFVIDKFPISRPNLTFSTLTVSNMSPEDSSIYLCSVVPGGANEKLFFGSGTQLSVL.